This T cell receptor beta chain was identified in a study of T cells in Graves' hyperthyroidism and ophthalmopathy. Whole-study results and caveats: Researchers found most expanded thyroid clonotypes above 0.001 in blood as well. Ophthalmopathy prediction by the model preceded onset by a median 6.5 months.

TCR beta CDR3 region amplification was performed from RNA transcripts. During a first-round RT-PCR of the TCR CDR3, the HTBI primer set was used. TCRdb reprocessed the multiplex PCR reads via MiXCR and lists one record per CDR3 protein. The repertoire has approximately 710,000 distinct CDR3 sequences, 17% of them found once; the top ten carry less than 20%. This clonotype has at least ten counts. Its specificity is unknown. Patients were excluded for uncontrolled infection, other autoimmune disease, pregnancy or lactation. The origin of this receptor is a man over 45 with Graves' hyperthyroidism. Sequenced material: blood.

CDR3 loop: CASSSGTGPNTGELFF. The CDR3 DNA sequence: TGTGCCAGCAGTTCCGGGACAGGGCCGAACACCGGGGAGCTGTTTTTT. The chain employs TRBV12-3 or TRBV12-4 and TRBJ2-2; the match to TRBD1 covers 9 bases. The CDR3 has 16 amino acids. The J segment lost 0 bases and the V segment lost 4 bases, leaving 3 bases of the junction unmatched.